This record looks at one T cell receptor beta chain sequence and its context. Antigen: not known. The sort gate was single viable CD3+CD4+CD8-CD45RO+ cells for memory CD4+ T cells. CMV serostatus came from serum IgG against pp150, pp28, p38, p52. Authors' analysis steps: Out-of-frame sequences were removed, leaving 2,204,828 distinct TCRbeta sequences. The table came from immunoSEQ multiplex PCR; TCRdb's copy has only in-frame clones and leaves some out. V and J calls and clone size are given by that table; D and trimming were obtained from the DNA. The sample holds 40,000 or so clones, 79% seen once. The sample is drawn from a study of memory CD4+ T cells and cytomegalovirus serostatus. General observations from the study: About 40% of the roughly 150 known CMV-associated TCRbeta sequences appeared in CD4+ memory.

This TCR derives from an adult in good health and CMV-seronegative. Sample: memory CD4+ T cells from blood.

The CDR3: CASRDRGQTNEKLFF. CDR3 bases: TGTGCCAGTAGAGATAGGGGACAGACTAATGAAAAACTGTTTTTT. This chain links TRBV19 with TRBJ1-4, with TRBD1 identical over 7 bases. This CDR3 spans 15 amino acids. V dropped 6 bases and J dropped 2; count of bases not matched to a gene: 6. Germline assignment: CDR1 LNHDA and CDR2 SQIVND (reference sequence).